A single sample gave rise to the 6 T cell receptor beta chains below, sequenced in a study of T cells in Graves' hyperthyroidism and ophthalmopathy. Amplified regions were TCR beta CDR3 sequences from RNA transcripts. RT-PCR in the first round (using the HTBI primer set) targeted the TCR CDR3. A single record per CDR3 protein comes from TCRdb applying MiXCR to the multiplex PCR reads. The repertoire consists of approximately 640,000 distinct CDR3 sequences, with just under 45% occurring once and the leading ten covering under 8.5%. What was sequenced was peripheral blood or thyroid tissue (not recorded which). The receptors shown here come from an adult man with Graves' disease, either hyperthyroidism or ophthalmopathy (not recorded which).

DNA for the CDR3: TGTGCCACCAGCAGTCCGGGGACAGACTATGGCTACACCTTC. Translated, it gives CATSSPGTDYGYTF. The chain employs TRBV24-1 and TRBJ1-2; 7 positions agree with TRBD1. The CDR3 loop spans 14 amino acids. CDR1 is KGHDR and CDR2 is SFDVKD in the germline V gene. Unmatched junction bases numbered 7, after V lost 7 bases and J lost 3 bases.

This clonotype occurred a few times. A read error is the likely source, as a far larger clone sits one nucleotide away. The CDR3 nucleotides are TGTGCCATCAGTGACAAAGAGACCCAGTACTTC. Its protein is CAISDKETQYF. The chain employs TRBV10-3 and TRBJ2-5; D remains unclear. The CDR3 extends over 11 amino acids. CDR1 is ENHRY, CDR2 SYGVKD, per germline. Trimming took off 3 bases at V and 3 bases at J, with 2 bases between the two ends.

The rearrangement links TRBV25-1 to TRBJ1-6; D is unresolved. The CDR3 length is 16 residues. The V and J ends lost 5 bases and 7 bases respectively, with 18 bases between them. Germline CDR1 MGHDK, CDR2 SYGVNS. Written as DNA, the CDR3 is TGTGCCAGCAGTTCACAGTGGAAAAGCCCCAATTCACCCCTCCACTTT. This sequence encodes CASSSQWKSPNSPLHF.

This clonotype appeared a few times. The chain combines TRBV12-3 or TRBV12-4 with TRBJ2-5; perhaps TRBD2 as D (7 bases). Trimming took 7 bases from V and 5 from J, leaving 14 bases between them. This CDR3 is 13 amino acids long. CDR3 protein: CASMAGALETQYF. CDR3 in DNA: TGTGCCAGCATGGCGGGGGCGTTGGAGACCCAGTACTTC.

With regard to this clonotype: A much larger clone lies a single base off, so this may be a read error. The J gene is TRBJ1-5, the V gene TRBV9, with 8 bases fitting TRBD1. There are 13 residues in the CDR3. The V gene's germline CDR1 is SGDLS and CDR2 YYNGEE. J lost 9 bases, V lost 6 bases, and 8 bases had no gene match. CDR3 nucleotide sequence: TGTGCCAGCACCTCGGACAGGGTGGCGCCCCAGCATTTT. The encoded protein is CASTSDRVAPQHF.

This clonotype has ten or more counts. V is TRBV29-1 and J is TRBJ1-1; 7 positions match TRBD1. Germline V gives CDR1 SQVTM, CDR2 ANQGSEA. The CDR3 is 11 residues long. Losses at the gene ends were 6 bases for V and 7 bases for J; bases not matched to a gene: 5. CDR3 sequence: CSVRQGGEAFF. CDR3 DNA: TGCAGCGTCAGACAGGGCGGTGAAGCTTTCTTT.